The sequence of this TCR beta chain was determined in a study of early T cells in non-severe SARS-CoV-2 infection (dated by TCRdb to about 2021). About the investigation overall: Because TCR sequencing was done on bulk RNA from unsorted whole blood, the alpha and beta chains could not be paired. Summary of the overall study and its limitations: VDJdb matching was skewed toward anti-spike CD8 responses and likely underestimated virus-specific expansions, missing private and CD4 specificities.

Set within a cohort of healthcare workers in London, UK, this nested case-control study involved weekly PCR testing of nasopharyngeal swabs along with blood sampling. Healthcare workers were enrolled in the week of the UK lockdown, from 23 to 31 March 2020, and were followed every week for up to roughly 15 weeks. Library creation used 5' RACE. Sequenced using a NextSeq 500. In the TCR library protocol, unique molecular identifiers were attached to individual cDNA molecules to correct for PCR bias and sequencing error. Both TCR alpha and beta chains were sequenced, and tight co-correlation was observed between alpha and beta sequence abundances in each sample. The authors' analysis ran thus. V gene, J gene and CDR3 annotation of TCR sequences was performed with Decombinator V4. Expanded TCRs were defined as changing significantly between any two time points under a Poisson model with p below 0.0001. TCR abundances were normalised to the total number of TCRs sequenced per sample and were expressed as counts per million. TRAV1-2 paired with TRAJ12, TRAJ20 or TRAJ33 defined MAIT TCRs, while TRAV10 paired with TRAJ18 defined iNKT TCRs. A search of VDJdb, accessed on 1 November 2021, was run for TCRs annotated to CMV, EBV and SARS-CoV-2, with TCRs annotated for multiple antigens excluded. Starting from the raw public reads, TCRdb applied fastp trimming at Q25, assembled clones with MiXCR and retained in-frame beta chains. Rows with one shared CDR3 protein collapse into an entry with the most common genes and DNA. Here the V and J calls rest on TCRdb's processing, not on the authors' analysis. Recorded for this sample are 85,000 to 100,000 distinct CDR3 sequences; about 15% of them occurred a single time. Roughly 1.2% of the sample lies in the top ten.

Clipping removes 6 bases from V and 4 bases from J, with 5 as the unmatched junction base count. There are 13 amino acids in the CDR3, from cysteine to phenylalanine inclusive. Of all the DNA, just the CDR3 is kept, 39 bases in frame from base 1. CDR1 is given as MDHEN and CDR2 as SYDVKM, both from the germline V gene. The table lists this clonotype with many counts. The antigen this receptor binds is unknown. Base qualities are not provided; no much larger clone lies one nucleotide away. The receptor comes from an adult who was a healthcare worker with PCR-confirmed SARS-CoV-2 infection or an uninfected control (not recorded which). The sequenced sample was whole blood. The chain is encoded by TRBV28 joined to TRBJ1-1; 7 junctional bases match TRBD1. The DNA sequence is TGTGCCAGCAGGACCGGGACAGTCACTGAAGCTTTCTTT. Protein translation: CASRTGTVTEAFF.